This TCR beta chain originates from a study of CD8+ T cells in alopecia areata. Study-level background: Treated patients received oral tofacitinib, 5 to 10 mg twice daily. Study-level findings and limits: Mouse data revealed clearer TCR sharing than patient data did, a gap possibly tied to HLA.

RNA was extracted and reverse transcribed into cDNA as the sequencing template. Sequenced by immunoSEQ multiplex PCR; TCRdb stores in-frame clones only, minus some. This sample has 120,000 or so clones, with around two fifths found just once. Concerning this clone itself: Antigen unknown.

Germline assignment: CDR1 SQVTM and CDR2 ANQGSEA. V gave up 6 bases and J gave up 4 bases, with 21 bases separating them. This CDR3 is 15 amino acids long. V is TRBV29-1 and J is TRBJ1-1; D might be TRBD1 (5 bases). This TCR was sampled from a human donor with alopecia areata. Material: CD4+ T cells sorted from blood. DNA for the CDR3: TGCAGCGTGAACCTTAACGGGGCCCCTACCACTGAAGCTTTCTTT. Protein sequence: CSVNLNGAPTTEAFF.